The 28 T cell receptor beta chains presented below share a single source sample, sequenced in a study of T cell repertoires in cytomegalovirus infection. TCRdb re-analysed the reads in MiXCR, keeping a single row per CDR3 protein. This table holds 200,000 to 300,000 distinct CDR3 sequences, 9.1% found once. Sequenced sample: PBMCs. The receptors originated from a human donor in good health (CMV status not recorded). Some clones in this sample may be carry-over from other donors' samples.

This clonotype occurred many times. The chain couples TRBV20-1 to TRBJ1-3; no definite D call. This CDR3 comprises 13 residues. CDR1 is DFQATT and CDR2 is SNEGSKA in the germline V gene (reference sequence). Trimming pared 5 bases from V and 0 bases from J, leaving 8 bases between. Here the CDR3 reads CSAQALSGNTIYF. The DNA for the CDR3 is TGCAGTGCTCAGGCCCTCTCTGGAAACACCATATATTTT.

In its sample, this clonotype was seen many times. The V and J genes are TRBV7-2 and TRBJ2-6, with D possibly TRBD1 on 5 matching bases. Trimming pared 3 bases from V and 0 bases from J, leaving 9 bases between. The CDR3 spans 16 residues. Germline V gives CDR1 SGHTA, CDR2 FQGNSA. The CDR3 DNA follows: TGTGCCAGCAGCTTCGACAGAAGCTCTGGGGCCAACGTCCTGACTTTC. Its translation: CASSFDRSSGANVLTF.

The rearrangement joins TRBV11-3 to TRBJ2-5; D might be TRBD2 (6 bases). Trimming stripped 5 bases from V and 7 bases from J, with 17 bases between. The CDR3 runs to 14 residues. Germline-derived CDR1 and CDR2 are SGHNT and YENEEA. CDR3 in DNA: TGTGCCAGCAGCAAAGTAGCGGCAAGGGGGACCCAGTACTTC. Translated: CASSKVAARGTQYF.

This chain uses TRBV5-8 with TRBJ1-1, with TRBD1 matching 8 bases. The CDR3 runs to 17 residues. V shed 1 base and J 0 bases; nucleotides not matched to a gene: 8. Germline V gives CDR1 SGHTS, CDR2 YDEGEE. CDR3: CASSLWTGSNMNTEAFF. CDR3 coding DNA: TGTGCCAGCAGCTTGTGGACAGGGAGTAATATGAACACTGAAGCTTTCTTT.

There are many counts of this clonotype. The chain joins TRBV7-8 to TRBJ2-1, with unresolved D. The CDR3 consists of 15 residues. Germline V gene data show CDR1 as SGHVS and CDR2 as FQNEAQ. Deletions cut 3 bases from V and 5 bases from J, with 14 bases between. CDR3 DNA sequence: TGTGCCAGCAGCTTTCGATGGGTAGGGAACAATGAGCAGTTCTTC. It encodes CASSFRWVGNNEQFF.

In its sample, this clonotype was seen many times. The chain uses TRBV12-3 or TRBV12-4 and TRBJ1-5, with TRBD1 identical over 9 bases. The CDR3 extends over 16 amino acids. The V and J ends lost 6 bases and 1 base, in that order; junction bases with no gene match: 7. This chain's CDR3 is CASSRIDRGSNQPQHF. The CDR3 coding sequence is TGTGCCAGCAGCCGAATCGACAGGGGGAGCAATCAGCCCCAGCATTTT.

The sample holds many counts of this clonotype. CDR3 residues: CASSSYRGNEQFF. CDR3 nucleotides: TGTGCCAGCAGCTCTTACAGGGGCAATGAGCAGTTCTTC. The chain recombines TRBV7-3 with TRBJ2-1; 7 nucleotides match TRBD1. The junction had 3 bases not matched to a gene; V was cut back by 4 bases and J by 6 bases. Germline CDR1 is SGHTA and CDR2 is FQGTGA. The CDR3 has 13 residues.

The chain links TRBV20-1 to TRBJ2-7; D gene ambiguous. Germline loops: CDR1 DFQATT, CDR2 SNEGSKA (reference sequence). This CDR3 is 11 amino acids long. Trimming cost V 5 bases and J 2 bases, with 7 bases left between them. In nucleotides, the CDR3 is TGCAGTGCTCACGGACCCTACGAGCAGTACTTC. This translates into CSAHGPYEQYF.

In this sample, this clonotype turned up many times. The chain employs TRBV7-2 and TRBJ2-5, with 11 bases identical to TRBD2. The CDR3 has 17 amino acids. Germline CDR1 is SGHTA and CDR2 is FQGNSA. Losses at the gene ends were 2 bases for V and 4 bases for J; bases not matched to a gene: 9. The CDR3 is CASSLSLIAGGAETQYF. In DNA form, the CDR3 reads TGTGCCAGCAGCTTATCCCTCATAGCGGGGGGGGCAGAGACCCAGTACTTC. The whole variable domain, filled in from reference TRBV7-2 and TRBJ2-5, reads GAGVSQSPSNKVTEKGKDVELRCDPISGHTALYWYRQSLGQGLEFLIYFQGNSAPDKSGLPSDRFSAERTGGSVSTLTIQRTQQEDSAVYLCASSLSLIAGGAETQYFGPGTRLLVL.

This clonotype has a count of ten or more. This chain links TRBV7-2 with TRBJ2-7; D uncertain. The CDR3 has 15 amino acids. V lost 5 bases to trimming and J lost 4 bases, with 18 bases between them. Per the germline V gene, CDR1 is SGHTA and CDR2 is FQGNSA. The CDR3 is CASSPSGRAGYEQYF. The DNA for the CDR3 is TGTGCCAGCAGCCCAAGTGGTAGGGCCGGGTACGAGCAGTACTTC.

This clonotype was found many times. The chain recombines TRBV28 with TRBJ1-5; 8 nucleotides match TRBD1. The CDR3 extends over 13 amino acids. Per the germline V gene, CDR1 is MDHEN and CDR2 is SYDVKM. With 5 bases clipped from V and 11 bases from J, the junction kept 8 bases outside the gene matches. The CDR3, as DNA: TGTGCCAGCAGTAGACAGGGGACCCGGTCCCAGCATTTT. Its translation is CASSRQGTRSQHF.

This chain uses TRBV20-1 with TRBJ1-1, with 9 bases that match TRBD1. CDR3 length: 16 residues. Germline trimming cut 1 base from V and 0 bases from J; bases unmatched to any gene: 6. Germline CDR1 is DFQATT and CDR2 is SNEGSKA (reference sequence). The CDR3 sequence: CSARGQGVSVNTEAFF. CDR3 DNA: TGCAGTGCTAGAGGACAGGGGGTCTCCGTGAACACTGAAGCTTTCTTT.

The chain recombines TRBV20-1 with TRBJ2-7; D uncertain. The length of the CDR3 is 12 residues. Germline V lookup: CDR1 DFQATT, CDR2 SNEGSKA (reference sequence). Deletions cut 6 bases from V and 0 bases from J, with 9 bases between. CDR3 region: CSAALGSYEQYF. Written as DNA, the CDR3 is TGCAGTGCGGCCTTAGGCTCCTACGAGCAGTACTTC.

This clonotype was observed many times. J is TRBJ1-1 and V is TRBV7-8; no clear D. Trimming cost V 5 bases and J 1 base, with 2 bases left between them. The CDR3 sequence is 11 residues long. Germline values: CDR1 SGHVS, CDR2 FQNEAQ. CDR3 bases: TGTGCCAGCAGCACGAACACTGAAGCTTTCTTT. It is translated as CASSTNTEAFF.

This clonotype has a handful of counts. This chain links TRBV29-1 with TRBJ2-7; TRBD1 aligns across 9 bases. J was trimmed by 3 bases and V by 2 bases; bases with no gene match: 5. Germline V lookup: CDR1 SQVTM, CDR2 ANQGSEA. The CDR3 consists of 14 residues. Here the CDR3 reads CSVEPGQGNYEQYF. The CDR3 DNA reads as TGCAGCGTTGAACCGGGACAGGGAAACTACGAGCAGTACTTC.

There are many counts of this clonotype. The V gene is TRBV7-2, the J gene TRBJ2-7; no definite D call. Trimming shortened V by 3 bases and J by 7 bases, and 10 bases separated the two germline ends. This CDR3 region has 12 residues. CDR1 is SGHTA and CDR2 is FQGNSA in the germline V gene. This CDR3 reads CASSFSVGEQYF. DNA for the CDR3: TGTGCCAGCAGCTTCAGCGTAGGGGAGCAGTACTTC. The full variable domain, in which reference TRBV7-2 and TRBJ2-7 provide the parts outside the CDR3, is GAGVSQSPSNKVTEKGKDVELRCDPISGHTALYWYRQSLGQGLEFLIYFQGNSAPDKSGLPSDRFSAERTGGSVSTLTIQRTQQEDSAVYLCASSFSVGEQYFGPGTRLTVT.

The gene calls are TRBV19 and TRBJ1-1, with 10 bases matching TRBD1. This CDR3 contains 17 residues. Trimming took 6 bases from V and 5 from J; bases not matched to a gene: 15. From germline, CDR1 is LNHDA and CDR2 SQIVND (reference sequence). CDR3 nucleotide sequence: TGTGCCAGTAGAACACGGACAGGGGGTTCTTTACGGACTGAAGCTTTCTTT. Protein: CASRTRTGGSLRTEAFF.

This clonotype was observed a few times. The J gene is TRBJ2-7, the V gene TRBV12-3 or TRBV12-4, with 9 nucleotides matching TRBD2. The trim removed 3 bases at V and 2 bases at J, leaving 8 bases unmatched. This CDR3 spans 16 amino acids. The CDR3 coding sequence is TGTGCCAGCAGTTTGGGCCGACGGACTAGCGCCTACGAGCAGTACTTC. It codes for CASSLGRRTSAYEQYF.

This clonotype was observed at least ten times. Being one base from a much bigger clone, this may be a read error. V and J are TRBV7-2 and TRBJ2-1; no definite D call. The V end was cut by 1 base, the J end by 6 bases, with 1 base between. The CDR3 is 11 residues long. Germline values: CDR1 SGHTA, CDR2 FQGNSA. The CDR3 bases are TGTGCCAGCAGCTTAGTCAATGAGCAGTTCTTC. As protein: CASSLVNEQFF.

This chain connects TRBV2 to TRBJ1-2; no reliable D call. V lost 7 bases and J 8 bases, leaving 17 bases between the germline ends. This CDR3 contains 13 residues. Germline V lookup: CDR1 SNHLY, CDR2 FYNNEI. CDR3 amino acids: CASTEEGRGGYTF. Here the CDR3 DNA reads TGTGCCAGCACCGAGGAGGGTAGAGGCGGCTACACCTTC.

This clonotype was observed at least ten times. The chain is built from TRBV11-2 and TRBJ1-6, with 7 bases identical to TRBD1. The CDR3 extends over 16 amino acids. V dropped 5 bases and J dropped 5; count of bases not matched to a gene: 9. CDR1 is SGHAT, CDR2 FQNNGV, per germline. The CDR3 DNA sequence: TGTGCCAGCAGCAGGCAGGACAGGACGAATAATTCACCCCTCCACTTT. It is translated as CASSRQDRTNNSPLHF.

This clonotype was detected a few times. Just one base apart from a much larger clone, this may be a read error. The chain recombines TRBV5-6 with TRBJ2-5, with 13 bases identical to TRBD2. This CDR3 has 15 residues. The junction had 2 bases not matched to a gene; V was cut back by 4 bases and J by 2 bases. CDR1 SGHDT and CDR2 YYEEEE come from the germline V gene. DNA for the CDR3: TGTGCCAGCAGCAAGGGACTAGCGGGACAAGAGACCCAGTACTTC. Protein product: CASSKGLAGQETQYF.

With respect to this clonotype: This may arise from a read error, as a much more abundant clone is one base away. The CDR3 loop reads CATSDLRTGARANVLTF. The CDR3 DNA follows: TGTGCCACCAGTGATTTACGAACAGGGGCTAGGGCCAACGTCCTGACTTTC. The J gene is TRBJ2-6, the V gene TRBV24-1; 7 nucleotides align to TRBD1. Germline-derived CDR1 and CDR2 are KGHDR and SFDVKD. The length of the CDR3 is 17 residues. Unmatched junction bases numbered 7, after V lost 1 base and J lost 5 bases.

This clonotype was detected many times. V and J are TRBV4-1 and TRBJ2-6; 10 nucleotides match TRBD1. The CDR3 has 17 amino acids. Germline V lookup: CDR1 MGHRA, CDR2 YSYEKL. V shed 4 bases and J 7 bases; nucleotides not matched to a gene: 10. CDR3 sequence: CASSPDSGQGGANVLTF. DNA of the CDR3: TGCGCCAGCAGCCCCGATTCTGGACAGGGGGGAGCCAACGTCCTGACTTTC.

Ten or more counts support this clonotype. This rearrangement joins TRBV7-2 to TRBJ1-5; D not certain. This CDR3 has 15 amino acids. The V gene lost 1 base and the J gene lost 3 bases, with 10 bases spanning the gap. CDR1 SGHTA and CDR2 FQGNSA come from the germline V gene. CDR3 in DNA: TGTGCCAGCAGCTTAGAAGCCCTGGTCAATCAGCCCCAGCATTTT. Protein product: CASSLEALVNQPQHF.

This clonotype was detected many times. This chain links TRBV7-9 with TRBJ2-3, with 11 bases matching TRBD2. Germline trimming cut 5 bases from V and 6 bases from J; bases unmatched to any gene: 7. Germline V gene data show CDR1 as SEHNR and CDR2 as FQNEAQ (reference sequence). This CDR3 is built from 15 residues. Here the CDR3 reads CASSGSSGREDTQYF. CDR3 in DNA: TGTGCCAGCAGCGGTAGTAGCGGGAGGGAGGATACGCAGTATTTT. The full variable domain, its missing parts supplied by reference TRBV7-9 and TRBJ2-3, is DTGVSQNPRHKITKRGQNVTFRCDPISEHNRLYWYRQTLGQGPEFLTYFQNEAQLEKSRLLSDRFSAERPKGSFSTLEIQRTEQGDSAMYLCASSGSSGREDTQYFGPGTRLTVL.

This clonotype was recorded many times. The J gene is TRBJ1-4, the V gene TRBV20-1; D unresolved. The CDR3 length is 13 residues. Germline assignment: CDR1 DFQATT and CDR2 SNEGSKA (reference sequence). V was trimmed by 3 bases and J by 8 bases, leaving 13 bases between them. The CDR3 loop is CSASRTAAEKLFF. The CDR3 DNA sequence: TGCAGTGCTAGTAGGACGGCCGCGGAAAAACTGTTTTTT.

This clonotype was picked up a small number of times. This chain links TRBV30 with TRBJ1-1; 7 positions match TRBD1. The V gene end was trimmed by 5 bases and the J gene end by 10 bases; junction bases not matched to a gene: 7. The germline gives CDR1 GTSNPN, CDR2 SVGIG (reference sequence). The CDR3 is 11 residues long. The CDR3 here is CAWDTTGAAFF. CDR3 coding DNA: TGTGCCTGGGACACAACAGGGGCAGCTTTCTTT.